This T cell receptor beta chain was documented in a study of regulatory T cells in long-lasting Graves disease. Study-wide results and limits: A greater number of public clonotypes (about 2,900) was shared by persistent patients than by new patients (about 990).

In its sample, this clonotype was seen many times. The antigen is undetermined. The time point is: persistent/refractory GD, antithyroid drugs over 5 years with positive TRAb. Making the TCR library involved RNA that had been extracted from PBMCs. Patients of an endocrinology department in Xi'an, China, were included. EDTA tubes were used for drawing around 8.2 milliliters of peripheral blood. Researchers made TCR beta libraries by using iRepertoire HTBI primers and running Arm-PCR on CDR3 regions. TCRdb re-called the multiplex PCR reads through MiXCR, storing one row per CDR3 protein. The repertoire includes about 660,000 distinct CDR3 sequences, 30% of them detected once, and about 42% sits in the top ten. The receptor's source is a female donor with Graves disease. The specimen was peripheral blood mononuclear cells (PBMCs), collected when the disease was refractory, from a patient treated with antithyroid drugs.

CDR3 sequence: CASSLWSGQQISPLHF. CDR3 nucleotides: TGTGCCAGCAGTTTATGGTCGGGACAGCAAATTTCACCCCTCCACTTT. The chain couples TRBV27 to TRBJ1-6; 7 bases are shared with TRBD1. CDR3 length equals 16 residues. Germline-derived CDR1 and CDR2 are MNHEY and SMNVEV (reference sequence). V gave up 1 base and J gave up 9 bases; unmatched junction bases: 9.